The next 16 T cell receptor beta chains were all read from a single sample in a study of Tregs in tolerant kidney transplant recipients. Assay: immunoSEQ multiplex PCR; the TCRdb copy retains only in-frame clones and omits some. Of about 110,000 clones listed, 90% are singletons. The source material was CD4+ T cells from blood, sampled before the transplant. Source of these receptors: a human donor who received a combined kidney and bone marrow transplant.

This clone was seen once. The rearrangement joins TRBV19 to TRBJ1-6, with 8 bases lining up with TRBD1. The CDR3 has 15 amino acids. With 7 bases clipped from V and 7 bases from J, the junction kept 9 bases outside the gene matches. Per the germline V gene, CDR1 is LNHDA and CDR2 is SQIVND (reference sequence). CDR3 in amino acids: CASNLGQGWNSPLHF. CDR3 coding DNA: TGTGCCAGTAATCTCGGACAGGGATGGAATTCACCCCTCCACTTT. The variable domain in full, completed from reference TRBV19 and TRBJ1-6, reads DGGITQSPKYLFRKEGQNVTLSCEQNLNHDAMYWYRQDPGQGLRLIYYSQIVNDFQKGDIAEGYSVSREKKESFPLTVTSAQKNPTAFYLCASNLGQGWNSPLHFGNGTRLTVT.

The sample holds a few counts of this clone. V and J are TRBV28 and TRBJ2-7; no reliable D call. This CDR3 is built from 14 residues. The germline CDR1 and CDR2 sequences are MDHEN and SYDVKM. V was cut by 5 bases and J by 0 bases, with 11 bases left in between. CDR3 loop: CASSSYSFSYEQYF. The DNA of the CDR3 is TGTGCCAGCAGTAGTTACAGTTTCTCCTACGAGCAGTACTTC.

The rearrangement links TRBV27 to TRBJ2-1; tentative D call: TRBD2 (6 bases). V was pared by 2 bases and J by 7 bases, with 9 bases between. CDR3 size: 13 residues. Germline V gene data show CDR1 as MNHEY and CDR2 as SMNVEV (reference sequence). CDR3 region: CASSLLLANEQFF. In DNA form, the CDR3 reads TGTGCCAGCAGTTTACTCCTAGCGAATGAGCAGTTCTTC.

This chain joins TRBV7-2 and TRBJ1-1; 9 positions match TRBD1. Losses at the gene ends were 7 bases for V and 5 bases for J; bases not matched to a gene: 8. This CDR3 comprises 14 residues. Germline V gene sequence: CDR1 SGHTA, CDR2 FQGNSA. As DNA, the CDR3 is TGTGCCAGCACCACAGGGGGCGCCAGGACTGAAGCTTTCTTT. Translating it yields CASTTGGARTEAFF.

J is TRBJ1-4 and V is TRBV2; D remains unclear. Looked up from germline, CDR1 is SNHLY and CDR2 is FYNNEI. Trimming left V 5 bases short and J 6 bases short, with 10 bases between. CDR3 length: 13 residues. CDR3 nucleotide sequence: TGTGCCAGCAGTCCCCAGGAGGATGAAAAACTGTTTTTT. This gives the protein CASSPQEDEKLFF.

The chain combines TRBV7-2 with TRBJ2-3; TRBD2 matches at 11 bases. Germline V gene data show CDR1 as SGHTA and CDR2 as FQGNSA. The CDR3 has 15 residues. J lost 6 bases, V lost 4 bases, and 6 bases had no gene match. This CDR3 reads CASSSSSGRIDTQYF. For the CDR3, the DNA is TGTGCCAGCAGCTCCTCTAGCGGGAGGATCGATACGCAGTATTTT.

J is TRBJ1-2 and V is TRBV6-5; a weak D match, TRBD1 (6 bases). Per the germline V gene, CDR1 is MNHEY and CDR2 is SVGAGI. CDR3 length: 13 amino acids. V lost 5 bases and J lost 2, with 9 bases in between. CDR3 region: CASSPTGNYGYTF. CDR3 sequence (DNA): TGTGCCAGCAGTCCTACAGGGAACTATGGCTACACCTTC.

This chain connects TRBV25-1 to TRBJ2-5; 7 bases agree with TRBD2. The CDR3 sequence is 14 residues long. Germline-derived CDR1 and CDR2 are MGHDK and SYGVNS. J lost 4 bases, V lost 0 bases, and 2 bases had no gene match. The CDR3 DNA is TGTGCCAGCAGTGAATATGCGGGGGTAGAGACCCAGTACTTC. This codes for CASSEYAGVETQYF.

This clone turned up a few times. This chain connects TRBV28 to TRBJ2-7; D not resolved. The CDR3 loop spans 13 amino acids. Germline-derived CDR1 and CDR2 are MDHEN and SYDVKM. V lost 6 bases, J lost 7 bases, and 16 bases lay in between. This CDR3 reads CASRWSEPREQYF. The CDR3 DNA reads TGTGCCAGCAGATGGAGCGAGCCTCGGGAGCAGTACTTC.

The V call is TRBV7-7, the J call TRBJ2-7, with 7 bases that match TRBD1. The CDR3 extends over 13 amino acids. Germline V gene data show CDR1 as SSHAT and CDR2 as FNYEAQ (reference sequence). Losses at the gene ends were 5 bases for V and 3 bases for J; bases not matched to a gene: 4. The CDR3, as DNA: TGTGCCAGCAGCAAGGGACAGCACTACGAGCAGTACTTC. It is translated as CASSKGQHYEQYF.

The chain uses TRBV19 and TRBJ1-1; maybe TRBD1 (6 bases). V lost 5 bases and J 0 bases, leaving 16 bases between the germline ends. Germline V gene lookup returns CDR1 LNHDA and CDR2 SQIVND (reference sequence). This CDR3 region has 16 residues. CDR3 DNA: TGTGCCAGTAGTGTGGACAGCGGGACTGTGAACACTGAAGCTTTCTTT. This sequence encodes CASSVDSGTVNTEAFF.

CDR3 nucleotide sequence: TGCGCCAGCAGCTTCCCTGCCCGGGAGGGGAACACCGGGGAGCTGTTTTTT. The encoded protein is CASSFPAREGNTGELFF. The chain joins TRBV5-1 to TRBJ2-2, with 8 bases matching TRBD2. Looked up from germline, CDR1 is SGHRS and CDR2 is YFSETQ. The CDR3 is made up of 17 amino acids. V gave up 2 bases and J gave up 1 base; unmatched junction bases: 7.

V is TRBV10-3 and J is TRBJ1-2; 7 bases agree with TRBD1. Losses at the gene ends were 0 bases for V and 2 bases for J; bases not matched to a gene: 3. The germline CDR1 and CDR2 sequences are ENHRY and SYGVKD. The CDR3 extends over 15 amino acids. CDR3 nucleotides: TGTGCCATCAGTGAGTCCAAACAGGGGAACTATGGCTACACCTTC. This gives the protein CAISESKQGNYGYTF.

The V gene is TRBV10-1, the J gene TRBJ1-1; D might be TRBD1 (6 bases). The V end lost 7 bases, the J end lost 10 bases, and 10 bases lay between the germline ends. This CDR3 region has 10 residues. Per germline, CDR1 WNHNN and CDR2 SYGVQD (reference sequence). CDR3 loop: CASNGTLAFF. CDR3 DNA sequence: TGCGCCAGCAACGGGACACTAGCTTTCTTT.

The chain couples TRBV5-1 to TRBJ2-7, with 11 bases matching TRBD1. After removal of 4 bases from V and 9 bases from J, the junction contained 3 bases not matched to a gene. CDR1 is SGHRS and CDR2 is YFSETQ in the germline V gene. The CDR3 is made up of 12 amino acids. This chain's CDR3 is CASSGDRGVQYF. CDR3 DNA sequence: TGCGCCAGCAGCGGGGACAGGGGGGTGCAGTACTTC.

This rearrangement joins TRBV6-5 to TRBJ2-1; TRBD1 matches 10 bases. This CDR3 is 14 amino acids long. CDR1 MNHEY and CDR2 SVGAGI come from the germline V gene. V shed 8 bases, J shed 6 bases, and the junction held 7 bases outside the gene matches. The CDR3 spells CASSRDRGGNEQFF. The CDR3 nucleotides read TGTGCCAGCTCCCGGGACAGGGGCGGCAATGAGCAGTTCTTC.